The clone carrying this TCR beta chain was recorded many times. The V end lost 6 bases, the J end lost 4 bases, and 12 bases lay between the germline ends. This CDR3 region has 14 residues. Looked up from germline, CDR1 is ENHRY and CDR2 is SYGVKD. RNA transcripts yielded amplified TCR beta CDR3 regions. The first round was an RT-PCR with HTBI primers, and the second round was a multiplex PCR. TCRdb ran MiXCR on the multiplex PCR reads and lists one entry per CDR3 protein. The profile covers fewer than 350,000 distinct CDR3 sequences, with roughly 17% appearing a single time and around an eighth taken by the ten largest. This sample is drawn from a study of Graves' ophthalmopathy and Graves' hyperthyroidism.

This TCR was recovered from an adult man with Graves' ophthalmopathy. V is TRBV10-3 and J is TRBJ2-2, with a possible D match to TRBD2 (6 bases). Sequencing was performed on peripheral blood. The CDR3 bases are TGTGCCATCAGGGAACTAGCTACCACCGGGGAGCTGTTTTTT. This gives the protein CAIRELATTGELFF.